A single sample gave rise to the 25 T cell receptor beta chains below, sequenced in a study of response to subunit inactivated influenza vaccine (dated by TCRdb to the late 2010s). Libraries were built with RT-PCR. Instrument on record: Illumina HiSeq 2500. The raw public reads went through TCRdb reprocessing: fastp at Q25, MiXCR clone calling, in-frame beta chains kept. One record per CDR3 amino acid sequence lists the most common genes and DNA. In this sample the table shows hundreds of thousands of distinct CDR3 sequences, approximately 12% of which occur a single time. The biggest ten clones account for approximately 14% of the sample. The time point label here, explained by the study, means: 45 to 55 days after influenza vaccine administration. Sequenced material: PBMCs from blood, taken more than 35 days after vaccination. The receptors stem from a man aged 45-65 years who received an inactivated influenza vaccine. Donor details come from another sample of the same person, matched by shared clones.

Only a few counts were recorded for this clonotype. The chain couples TRBV4-3 to TRBJ2-7, with 8 bases aligning to TRBD1. After removal of 1 base from V and 5 bases from J, the junction contained 7 bases not matched to a gene. This CDR3 is 15 amino acids long. Germline CDR1 is LGHNA and CDR2 is YSLEER. This CDR3 reads CASSQAPTGAHEQYF. CDR3 bases: TGCGCCAGCAGCCAAGCACCGACAGGGGCCCACGAGCAGTACTTC.

This clonotype came up many times. This sequence joins TRBV5-1 and TRBJ1-1; D is undetermined. The CDR3 runs to 17 residues. V was cut by 4 bases and J by 0 bases, with 19 bases left in between. Germline CDR1 reads SGHRS; CDR2 reads YFSETQ. The CDR3 DNA reads TGCGCCAGCAGCAGGTCAGCTCAATACATCATGAACACTGAAGCTTTCTTT. Translation: CASSRSAQYIMNTEAFF.

Many counts were recorded for this clonotype. The CDR3 sequence: CASSSRPALNNEQFF. The CDR3 DNA reads as TGTGCCAGCAGTTCCCGCCCGGCCCTTAACAATGAGCAGTTCTTC. The genes are TRBV6-5 and TRBJ2-1; D is undetermined. Germline V gene data show CDR1 as MNHEY and CDR2 as SVGAGI. Deletions cut 4 bases from V and 5 bases from J, with 15 bases between. The CDR3 loop spans 15 amino acids.

This clonotype was seen more than once but under ten times. The CDR3 sequence is CASSFLGPFEQYF. DNA of the CDR3: TGTGCCAGCAGTTTCCTCGGGCCTTTTGAGCAGTACTTC. V and J are TRBV27 and TRBJ2-7; D unresolved. V was shortened by 3 bases and J by 7 bases, with 13 bases between the two germline ends. The CDR3 runs 13 residues. Germline-derived CDR1 and CDR2 are MNHEY and SMNVEV (reference sequence).

The gene calls are TRBV7-6 and TRBJ2-3, with 9 positions matching TRBD1. Germline V gene lookup returns CDR1 SGHVS and CDR2 FNYEAQ. The CDR3 extends over 17 amino acids. Trimming took 0 bases from V and 5 from J; bases not matched to a gene: 9. CDR3 residues: CASSLAVRDRVGDTQYF. CDR3 in DNA: TGTGCCAGCAGCTTAGCGGTACGGGACAGGGTAGGAGATACGCAGTATTTT.

The chain is built from TRBV6-2 or TRBV6-3 and TRBJ2-3, with TRBD2 matching over 12 bases. The length of the CDR3 is 16 residues. In germline, CDR1 is MNHEY, CDR2 SVGEGT. The V gene end was trimmed by 2 bases and the J gene end by 6 bases; junction bases not matched to a gene: 6. CDR3: CASSYRLAGARDTQYF. The CDR3 DNA is TGTGCCAGCAGTTACCGACTAGCGGGGGCCAGGGATACGCAGTATTTT.

The chain employs TRBV10-3 and TRBJ2-1; no clear D. The CDR3 runs to 15 residues. V lost 0 bases and J 3 bases, leaving 9 bases between the germline ends. CDR1 is ENHRY, CDR2 SYGVKD, per germline. In nucleotides, the CDR3 is TGTGCCATCAGTGAGTCGATGGTGAACTACAATGAGCAGTTCTTC. Its protein product is CAISESMVNYNEQFF.

The rearrangement joins TRBV12-3 or TRBV12-4 to TRBJ1-1; 10 bases align to TRBD1. The J segment lost 10 bases and the V segment lost 3 bases, leaving 8 bases of the junction unmatched. This CDR3 has 14 amino acids. DNA for the CDR3: TGTGCCAGCAGTTTGGGGGGACAGGGGACGGTAGCTTTCTTT. Translated: CASSLGGQGTVAFF.

This clonotype turned up a few times. This chain joins TRBV28 and TRBJ1-2; no firm D call. V was clipped by 2 bases and J by 11 bases, with 9 bases between them. The CDR3 runs to 11 residues. In germline, CDR1 is MDHEN, CDR2 SYDVKM. The CDR3 DNA reads as TGTGCCAGCAGTTTACGCAGAGAATACACCTTC. Amino acids: CASSLRREYTF.

As to this clonotype: The junction does not match germline at one end; this may be a read error. V is TRBV4-1 and J is TRBJ2-5; either TRBD1 or TRBD2 may fit D (5 bases each). This CDR3 contains 13 residues. In germline, CDR1 is MGHRA, CDR2 YSYEKL. CDR3 in amino acids: CATKAPGTETQSF. The CDR3 region has the DNA TGCGCCACCAAGGCGCCAGGGACCGAGACCCAGTCCTTC.

This clonotype was detected only a few times. The chain recombines TRBV6-1 with TRBJ1-4; D may be TRBD1 (6 bases). CDR3 length: 14 residues. Per germline, CDR1 MNHNS and CDR2 SASEGT. The germline V and J ends were trimmed by 5 bases and 7 bases, with 14 bases remaining between them. The CDR3 here is CASSQGKVPEKLFF. In DNA, the CDR3 is TGTGCCAGCAGTCAGGGGAAGGTTCCTGAAAAACTGTTTTTT.

Many counts were recorded for this clonotype. The chain recombines TRBV20-1 with TRBJ2-1; either TRBD1 or TRBD2 may fit D (5 bases each). CDR3 size: 14 residues. Per germline, CDR1 DFQATT and CDR2 SNEGSKA (reference sequence). The CDR3 protein is CSAAGTSSYNEQFF. CDR3 bases: TGCAGCGCCGCAGGGACGAGCTCCTACAATGAGCAGTTCTTC.

This clonotype was detected ten times or more. The chain combines TRBV29-1 with TRBJ2-7, with 7 bases aligning to TRBD2. V lost 6 bases, J lost 0 bases, and 11 bases stayed unmatched. This CDR3 spans 15 amino acids. CDR1 is SQVTM, CDR2 ANQGSEA, per germline. This CDR3 reads CSVKGDYRSSYEQYF. In DNA form, the CDR3 reads TGCAGCGTCAAAGGGGACTACCGGAGCTCCTACGAGCAGTACTTC.

The chain is built from TRBV3-1 and TRBJ1-2; possible D gene TRBD1, 5 bases. The CDR3 length is 12 residues. Germline V gene data show CDR1 as LGHDT and CDR2 as YNNKEL (reference sequence). Trimming removed 1 base from V and 8 bases from J, with 8 bases in between. In DNA form, the CDR3 reads TGTGCCAGCAGCCAAGGCAGGGACGGCTACACCTTC. It specifies CASSQGRDGYTF.

The rearrangement links TRBV7-2 to TRBJ2-3; D might be TRBD2 (5 bases). CDR1 is SGHTA, CDR2 FQGNSA, per germline. V shed 1 base and J shed 5 bases, with 13 bases lying between them. The CDR3 is 15 residues long. CDR3 in DNA: TGTGCCAGCAGCTTAGTGGGAGACCTGGGAGATACGCAGTATTTT. As protein: CASSLVGDLGDTQYF.

The chain employs TRBV4-1 and TRBJ1-2, with D tentatively TRBD1 (5 bases). The CDR3 sequence is 14 residues long. CDR1 and CDR2 (germline): MGHRA, YSYEKL. The V end lost 4 bases, the J end lost 8 bases, and 17 bases lay between the germline ends. CDR3 residues: CASSRPGRSPGYTF. The CDR3 DNA reads TGCGCCAGCAGCCGACCGGGACGGTCACCGGGCTACACCTTC.

This clonotype was detected ten times or more. This chain connects TRBV12-3 or TRBV12-4 to TRBJ1-6; tentatively, D is TRBD1 (6 bases). The CDR3 spans 16 residues. V dropped 3 bases and J dropped 9 bases, with 18 bases sitting between them. CDR3: CASSFDLGAGGSPLHF. The CDR3, as DNA: TGTGCCAGCAGTTTTGACCTGGGGGCTGGTGGTTCACCCCTCCACTTT.

The table lists this clonotype with a few counts. The V and J genes are TRBV24-1 and TRBJ1-1, with D possibly being TRBD1 (5 bases). The germline V gene encodes CDR1 KGHDR and CDR2 SFDVKD. V lost 2 bases, J lost 5 bases, and 14 bases lay in between. The CDR3 is 15 residues long. The DNA of the CDR3 is TGTGCCACCAGTGATTCTAAGACCGGGGGGACTGAAGCTTTCTTT. Protein product: CATSDSKTGGTEAFF.

This clonotype was seen only a few times. The chain is built from TRBV6-2 or TRBV6-3 and TRBJ2-3, with a possible D match to TRBD1 (6 bases). Germline values: CDR1 MNHEY, CDR2 SVGEGT. This CDR3 has 15 residues. V was cut by 6 bases and J by 6 bases, with 19 bases left in between. CDR3 amino acids: CASSIGQLSWDTQYF. The DNA for the CDR3 is TGTGCCAGCAGCATCGGACAGCTTTCCTGGGATACGCAGTATTTT.

Only a few counts were recorded for this clonotype. The V gene is TRBV20-1, the J gene TRBJ2-1; 10 positions match TRBD1. The germline CDR1 and CDR2 sequences are DFQATT and SNEGSKA (reference sequence). This CDR3 comprises 20 residues. V lost 2 bases, J lost 6 bases, and 22 bases stayed unmatched. In DNA form, the CDR3 reads TGCAGTGCTAGATTCGGACAGGGGGACTGGGGTACCACAGAAACCAATGAGCAGTTCTTC. Translating gives CSARFGQGDWGTTETNEQFF.

V is TRBV20-1 and J is TRBJ2-5; 8 bases fit TRBD1. From germline, CDR1 is DFQATT and CDR2 SNEGSKA (reference sequence). The CDR3 length is 14 residues. The V gene end was trimmed by 0 bases and the J gene end by 6 bases; junction bases not matched to a gene: 6. In DNA, the CDR3 is TGCAGTGCTAGAGATACCCAGGGGGCCAAGACCCAGTACTTC. It encodes CSARDTQGAKTQYF.

The rearrangement uses TRBV11-2 and TRBJ2-7; 13 bases match TRBD2. Trimming cost V 5 bases and J 5 bases; bases outside gene matches: 15. The CDR3 has 18 amino acids. Germline assignment: CDR1 SGHAT and CDR2 FQNNGV. Written as DNA, the CDR3 is TGTGCCAGCAGCCATACTAGCGGGAGGGCCAAGAGTAACCACGAGCAGTACTTC. Translating it yields CASSHTSGRAKSNHEQYF.

The V and J genes are TRBV2 and TRBJ2-7; 9 positions match TRBD2. J lost 5 bases, V lost 6 bases, and 11 bases had no gene match. The CDR3 totals 15 residues. Germline V gives CDR1 SNHLY, CDR2 FYNNEI. CDR3 protein: CASRAPSGRNHEQYF. The CDR3 nucleotides read TGTGCCAGCAGAGCCCCGAGCGGGAGGAACCACGAGCAGTACTTC.

The chain has TRBV10-3 and TRBJ2-7, with D possibly being TRBD1 (6 bases). Trimming left V 5 bases short and J 9 bases short, with 26 bases between. This CDR3 has 16 amino acids. Germline V gene lookup returns CDR1 ENHRY and CDR2 SYGVKD. The DNA of the CDR3 is TGTGCCATCAGTTTTCAGGGGACACCCACGTCCACGGGGCAGTACTTC. It encodes CAISFQGTPTSTGQYF.

This clonotype was seen more than once but under ten times. The chain combines TRBV15 with TRBJ2-5; D is ambiguous. The CDR3 length is 13 residues. CDR1 is LNHNV, CDR2 YYDKDF, per germline (reference sequence). Trimming took 3 bases from V and 1 from J, leaving 6 bases between them. DNA of the CDR3: TGTGCCACCAGCAGGACCAGCCAAGAGACCCAGTACTTC. Protein product: CATSRTSQETQYF.